The 13 T cell receptor beta chains below were found in one sample sequenced in a study of blood T cell repertoires in COVID-19. Assay: immunoSEQ multiplex PCR; the TCRdb copy retains only in-frame clones and omits some. The table lists about 320,000 clones, around 90% of them singletons. Sequencing used PBMCs or T cells enriched from blood (not recorded which). These receptors came from a man aged 55-75 years who had recovered from COVID-19.

The J gene is TRBJ1-5, the V gene TRBV28; D is uncertain. Germline assignment: CDR1 MDHEN and CDR2 SYDVKM. The CDR3 is 11 residues long. Trimming stripped 6 bases from V and 4 bases from J, with 4 bases between. The CDR3 nucleotides read TGTGCCAGCAGCAGAAATCAGCCCCAGCATTTT. Amino acids: CASSRNQPQHF.

The V call is TRBV6-2 or TRBV6-3, the J call TRBJ1-5, with TRBD1 identical over 10 bases. Germline CDR1 and CDR2: MNHEY and SVGEGT. The V and J ends lost 6 bases and 6 bases, in that order; junction bases with no gene match: 8. There are 15 residues in the CDR3. For the CDR3, the DNA is TGTGCCAGCAGCACTGGACAGGGGGATACTCAGCCCCAGCATTTT. It translates to CASSTGQGDTQPQHF.

The rearrangement uses TRBV2 and TRBJ2-2; the D gene is possibly TRBD2 (7 bases). The CDR3 runs to 13 residues. The ends were cut back, 9 bases at V and 4 bases at J, with 12 bases in the middle. Germline CDR1 SNHLY, CDR2 FYNNEI. The CDR3 bases are TGTGCCAGAGAAGGGGGGGTCACCGGGGAGCTGTTTTTT. Protein: CAREGGVTGELFF.

The chain carries TRBV25-1 and TRBJ1-4; D remains ambiguous. Germline CDR1 MGHDK, CDR2 SYGVNS. The CDR3 is made up of 17 amino acids. Trimming took 6 bases from V and 4 from J, leaving 21 bases between them. CDR3 DNA sequence: TGTGCCAGCAGCCCTAGCGATTGGGAGTTCATTAATGAAAAACTGTTTTTT. This translates into CASSPSDWEFINEKLFF. Complete variable domain (other parts from reference TRBV25-1 and TRBJ1-4): EADIYQTPRYLVIGTGKKITLECSQTMGHDKMYWYQQDPGMELHLIHYSYGVNSTEKGDLSSESTVSRIRTEHFPLTLESARPSHTSQYLCASSPSDWEFINEKLFFGSGTQLSVL.

V is TRBV28 and J is TRBJ1-1; no clear D gene. Per germline, CDR1 MDHEN and CDR2 SYDVKM. The CDR3 runs 15 residues. V shed 2 bases and J shed 3 bases, with 13 bases lying between them. For the CDR3, the DNA is TGTGCCAGCAGTTTAGCGGGGAGTCTGGACACTGAAGCTTTCTTT. Protein: CASSLAGSLDTEAFF.

The chain couples TRBV4-3 to TRBJ2-7; 9 nucleotides line up with TRBD2. Germline lookup yields CDR1 LGHNA and CDR2 YSLEER. This CDR3 is 16 amino acids long. The trim removed 0 bases at V and 2 bases at J, leaving 5 bases unmatched. Here the CDR3 DNA reads TGCGCCAGCAGCCAAGACGGGCTAGCGGGAACCTACGAGCAGTACTTC. Encoded protein: CASSQDGLAGTYEQYF.

This clone showed up just a few times. This chain joins TRBV4-2 and TRBJ2-7; 8 bases map to TRBD1. V shed 3 bases, J shed 5 bases, and the junction held 15 bases outside the gene matches. Germline V gene lookup returns CDR1 LGHNA and CDR2 YNFKEQ. CDR3 length: 17 amino acids. The CDR3 region has the DNA TGTGCCAGCAGCCAGCGTTTAAGTGGGCAGGGGGCCCACGAGCAGTACTTC. It specifies CASSQRLSGQGAHEQYF.

The chain joins TRBV2 to TRBJ2-1, with TRBD2 identical over 10 bases. This CDR3 region has 13 residues. Losses at the gene ends were 6 bases for V and 8 bases for J; bases not matched to a gene: 4. Germline CDR1 and CDR2: SNHLY and FYNNEI. CDR3 nucleotides: TGTGCCAGCAGACTAGCGGGGTGGGATGAGCAGTTCTTC. It translates to CASRLAGWDEQFF.

This chain connects TRBV7-6 to TRBJ2-1; perhaps TRBD2 as D (6 bases). This CDR3 region has 18 residues. The V gene lost 0 bases and the J gene lost 3 bases, with 18 bases spanning the gap. Germline V gene lookup returns CDR1 SGHVS and CDR2 FNYEAQ. The CDR3 loop reads CASSLAMVAASIYNEQFF. The CDR3 DNA sequence: TGTGCCAGCAGCTTAGCGATGGTAGCGGCTTCTATCTACAATGAGCAGTTCTTC.

This chain connects TRBV29-1 to TRBJ2-7; 7 positions agree with TRBD2. Unmatched junction bases numbered 3, after V lost 4 bases and J lost 3 bases. CDR3 length equals 12 residues. CDR1 and CDR2 (germline): SQVTM, ANQGSEA. The CDR3: CSVGGGSYEQYF. The CDR3 coding sequence is TGCAGCGTTGGTGGCGGGAGCTACGAGCAGTACTTC.

This clone was detected once. The rearrangement joins TRBV4-2 to TRBJ2-2; 9 bases align to TRBD2. Germline-derived CDR1 and CDR2 are LGHNA and YNFKEQ. This CDR3 spans 17 amino acids. J lost 1 base, V lost 3 bases, and 6 bases had no gene match. CDR3: CASSQATSGRNTGELFF. The CDR3 DNA sequence: TGTGCCAGCAGCCAGGCCACTAGCGGGCGGAACACCGGGGAGCTGTTTTTT.

The J gene is TRBJ1-1, the V gene TRBV2; 8 bases align to TRBD1. Looked up from germline, CDR1 is SNHLY and CDR2 is FYNNEI. The CDR3 totals 17 residues. V dropped 6 bases and J dropped 1; count of bases not matched to a gene: 13. Here the CDR3 DNA reads TGTGCCAGCAGCGCAGGCCAGGGGGCAAGTGGGAACACTGAAGCTTTCTTT. Translation gives CASSAGQGASGNTEAFF.

The rearrangement links TRBV5-1 to TRBJ1-1; 9 positions agree with TRBD1. This CDR3 is 14 amino acids long. Germline CDR1 is SGHRS and CDR2 is YFSETQ. V lost 7 bases and J lost 5; bases outside the gene matches: 9. This CDR3 is CASRAQGASTEAFF. CDR3 nucleotide sequence: TGCGCCAGCCGGGCACAGGGGGCTTCGACTGAAGCTTTCTTT.